This is a list of T cell receptor beta chains from one sample in a study of beta chain features in type 1 diabetes. Profiled with immunoSEQ multiplex PCR; TCRdb holds only in-frame clones, not every one. The sample consists of almost 250,000 clones, 13% to 15% of them appearing once. Sequences were obtained from naive CD4+ T cells from blood. These receptor sequences come from a woman aged 40 to 50 in good health. Each CDR3 is given with its conserved first and last residue. Each record gives: CDR3 length, clone size, V gene, D gene, J gene, CDR3 protein, CDR3 DNA. D genes are given only for firm matches. The size entry is marked missing in some rows and otherwise reads once, few, many or a size class.

len: 17
abundance: -
v_gene: TRBV15
d_gene: -
j_gene: TRBJ2-5
CDR3aa: CATSRTGEVYSRETQYF
CDR3nt: TGTGCCACCAGCAGAACAGGGGAGGTGTATAGTCGAGAGACCCAGTACTTC

len: 11
abundance: few
v_gene: TRBV9
d_gene: -
j_gene: TRBJ1-1
CDR3aa: CASSLNDEGFF
CDR3nt: TGTGCCAGCAGCCTCAATGACGAGGGTTTCTTT

len: 15
abundance: -
v_gene: TRBV27
d_gene: -
j_gene: TRBJ2-5
CDR3aa: CASSSASEYQETQYF
CDR3nt: TGTGCCAGCAGTTCCGCTAGCGAGTACCAAGAGACCCAGTACTTC

len: 16
abundance: -
v_gene: TRBV10-2
d_gene: -
j_gene: TRBJ1-1
CDR3aa: CASMGRSPGRNTEAFF
CDR3nt: TGCGCCAGCATGGGCAGATCCCCCGGGAGGAACACTGAAGCTTTCTTT

len: 18
abundance: few
v_gene: TRBV27
d_gene: -
j_gene: TRBJ2-5
CDR3aa: CASSLEGSKGVLVETQYF
CDR3nt: TGTGCCAGCAGTTTGGAGGGGTCGAAAGGGGTCTTAGTGGAGACCCAGTACTTC

len: 16
abundance: -
v_gene: TRBV5-4
d_gene: TRBD2
j_gene: TRBJ2-7
CDR3aa: CASSSGTSAFSYEQYF
CDR3nt: TGTGCCAGCAGCTCCGGGACTAGCGCCTTTTCCTACGAGCAGTACTTC

len: 15
abundance: few
v_gene: TRBV5-1
d_gene: TRBD2
j_gene: TRBJ2-1
CDR3aa: CASSLSLAGDNEQFF
CDR3nt: TGCGCCAGCAGCTTGAGTCTAGCGGGTGACAATGAGCAGTTCTTC

len: 17
abundance: few
v_gene: TRBV15
d_gene: -
j_gene: TRBJ1-3
CDR3aa: CATSRAGSRGSGNTIYF
CDR3nt: TGTGCCACCAGCAGAGCAGGCTCAAGGGGGTCTGGAAACACCATATATTTT

len: 15
abundance: -
v_gene: TRBV19
d_gene: TRBD2
j_gene: TRBJ2-3
CDR3aa: CASSVGLAETDTQYF
CDR3nt: TGTGCCAGTAGTGTTGGACTAGCGGAGACAGATACGCAGTATTTT

len: 13
abundance: few
v_gene: TRBV11-2
d_gene: -
j_gene: TRBJ1-2
CDR3aa: CASSLEQGYGYTF
CDR3nt: TGTGCCAGCAGCTTAGAACAGGGATATGGCTACACCTTC

len: 15
abundance: -
v_gene: TRBV11-2
d_gene: -
j_gene: TRBJ1-1
CDR3aa: CASSARGGANTEAFF
CDR3nt: TGTGCCAGCAGCGCCCGGGGGGGGGCGAACACTGAAGCTTTCTTT

len: 14
abundance: -
v_gene: TRBV6-5
d_gene: -
j_gene: TRBJ1-6
CDR3aa: CASTRPGGTSPLHF
CDR3nt: TGTGCCAGCACCCGCCCGGGGGGGACTTCACCCCTCCACTTT

len: 11
abundance: few
v_gene: TRBV19
d_gene: -
j_gene: TRBJ2-5
CDR3aa: CASSTRKTQYF
CDR3nt: TGTGCCAGTAGTACCAGGAAGACCCAGTACTTC

len: 15
abundance: -
v_gene: TRBV7-9
d_gene: TRBD2
j_gene: TRBJ2-4
CDR3aa: CASSLTLAGGNIQYF
CDR3nt: TGTGCCAGCAGCTTAACTCTAGCGGGGGGTAACATTCAGTACTTC

len: 17
abundance: -
v_gene: TRBV25-1
d_gene: TRBD1
j_gene: TRBJ1-2
CDR3aa: CASKGQGVNSPNYGYTF
CDR3nt: TGTGCCAGCAAGGGACAGGGGGTTAATTCCCCTAACTATGGCTACACCTTC

len: 13
abundance: few
v_gene: TRBV2
d_gene: -
j_gene: TRBJ1-1
CDR3aa: CASSFGQLGVAFF
CDR3nt: TGTGCCAGCAGCTTCGGACAGTTGGGGGTAGCTTTCTTT